This T cell receptor beta chain was observed in a study of vaccination effects on CD4 cells after COVID-19. Study-level points and caveats: There were few convalescent patients in the study and no early post-infection timepoints. After vaccination of healthy people, only 1 of 255 vaccine-induced clones cross-reacted with common cold coronaviruses.

On this clone: As yet, its antigen is unknown.

TCRdb's table, derived via immunoSEQ multiplex PCR, lists solely in-frame clones and lacks some. The sample yields about 23,000 clones, about two thirds seen once. This CDR3 spans 16 amino acids. V was clipped by 7 bases and J by 4 bases; unmatched bases: 15. The germline V gene encodes CDR1 MNHEY and CDR2 SMNVEV (reference sequence). Viral peptide pool expansion of antigen-specific CD4+ T cells preceded sequencing in the ViraFEST assay. Scientists isolated CD4+ T cells after an approximately 11-day culture period ended. Nucleocapsid antibodies were negative in the vaccine recipients, who had never had SARS-CoV-2 infection. PBMC were cultured at roughly 2 million per well with approximately 10 IU/ml IL-2 and 9 to 10 ug/ml peptides. Half-medium changes using IL-2 medium occurred on days 3 and 7.

The TCR was taken from a human donor who received a COVID-19 vaccine. The input for sequencing was CD4+ T cells from PBMCs cultured with SARS-CoV-2 spike peptides, taken before COVID-19 vaccination. The V gene is TRBV27, the J gene TRBJ1-2; 7 bases fit TRBD1. The CDR3 sequence is CASTPHGRGQSYGYTF. CDR3 DNA sequence: TGTGCCAGCACCCCTCATGGGAGGGGGCAGAGCTATGGCTACACCTTC.